The 26 T cell receptor beta chains given below trace back to one sample, sequenced in a study of T cells in Graves' hyperthyroidism and ophthalmopathy. Amplification of TCR beta CDR3 regions was performed using RNA transcripts as template. In the first-round RT-PCR of the TCR CDR3, the HTBI primer set was used. TCRdb analysed the multiplex PCR reads with MiXCR anew, one entry per CDR3 protein. The sample yields about 720,000 distinct CDR3 sequences, around 19% seen once. The sequenced material came from blood. The receptors originated from a woman aged 45-60 years with Graves' hyperthyroidism that later progressed to Graves' ophthalmopathy.

This clonotype was seen repeatedly, ten times or more. This chain uses TRBV27 with TRBJ2-7; D remains unclear. CDR1 is MNHEY, CDR2 SMNVEV, per germline (reference sequence). The length of the CDR3 is 15 residues. V lost 7 bases and J lost 0, with 16 bases in between. Here the CDR3 DNA reads TGTGCCAGCAAGAGCTTAGAGGCTTACTCCTACGAGCAGTACTTC. Translating gives CASKSLEAYSYEQYF.

The genes are TRBV29-1 and TRBJ1-1, with D possibly matching TRBD1 (6 bases). The CDR3 is 11 amino acids. With 6 bases removed from V and 4 bases from J, the gap between germline ends came to 9 bases. Germline values: CDR1 SQVTM, CDR2 ANQGSEA. CDR3 amino acids: CSVGGFTEAFF. CDR3 DNA sequence: TGCAGCGTAGGGGGTTTCACTGAAGCTTTCTTT.

This clonotype turned up a few times. The chain joins TRBV9 to TRBJ2-1; D not certain. The V gene's germline CDR1 is SGDLS and CDR2 YYNGEE. V was clipped by 5 bases and J by 3 bases, with 18 bases between them. The CDR3 totals 16 residues. The CDR3 sequence: CASSIKPGRFYNEQFF. CDR3 sequence (DNA): TGTGCCAGCAGTATTAAACCCGGACGCTTCTACAATGAGCAGTTCTTC. The full variable domain, its missing parts supplied by reference TRBV9 and TRBJ2-1, is DSGVTQTPKHLITATGQRVTLRCSPRSGDLSVYWYQQSLDQGLQFLIQYYNGEERAKGNILERFSAQQFPDLHSELNLSSLELGDSALYFCASSIKPGRFYNEQFFGPGTRLTVL.

This rearrangement joins TRBV28 to TRBJ2-3; D possibly corresponds to TRBD1 (5 bases). The CDR3 is made up of 18 amino acids. The germline CDR1 and CDR2 sequences are MDHEN and SYDVKM. Trimming shortened V by 1 base and J by 4 bases, and 21 bases separated the two germline ends. The CDR3 DNA sequence: TGTGCCAGCAGTTTATTGGGGCAGGGAAAAAAAGACTCAGATACGCAGTATTTT. Its protein is CASSLLGQGKKDSDTQYF.

Remarks on this clonotype: A much larger clone lies one base from this, so it may be a read error. The rearrangement joins TRBV9 to TRBJ1-1; weak D call: TRBD1 (5 bases). The germline gives CDR1 SGDLS, CDR2 YYNGEE. The CDR3 has 15 amino acids. Trimming took off 0 bases at V and 4 bases at J, with 13 bases between the two ends. CDR3 amino acids: CASSVVGWGGTEAFF. The CDR3 region has the DNA TGTGCCAGCAGCGTAGTGGGGTGGGGGGGCACTGAAGCTTTCTTT.

The chain is built from TRBV3-1 and TRBJ1-6; 7 bases agree with TRBD1. The CDR3 runs 17 residues. The V gene end was trimmed by 0 bases and the J gene end by 10 bases; junction bases not matched to a gene: 12. CDR1 and CDR2 from the germline V gene are LGHDT and YNNKEL (reference sequence). The CDR3 reads CASSQESRGPLSSPLHF. In nucleotides, the CDR3 is TGTGCCAGCAGCCAAGAATCGAGGGGGCCCCTTTCCTCACCCCTCCACTTT.

This clonotype has more than one count but fewer than ten. The chain uses TRBV27 and TRBJ1-2, with D maybe TRBD1 (5 bases). In germline, CDR1 is MNHEY, CDR2 SMNVEV (reference sequence). The CDR3 sequence is 15 residues long. V dropped 2 bases and J dropped 5 bases, with 15 bases sitting between them. CDR3 nucleotides: TGTGCCAGCAGTTTAAGGGGAGGGCATTGGTATGGCTACACCTTC. Translated, it gives CASSLRGGHWYGYTF.

This clonotype came up many times. The genes are TRBV6-2 or TRBV6-3 and TRBJ2-2; 9 bases map to TRBD1. Germline V gives CDR1 MNHEY, CDR2 SVGEGT. The length of the CDR3 is 14 residues. V shed 8 bases and J 3 bases; nucleotides not matched to a gene: 4. DNA of the CDR3: TGTGCCAGCGGGACAGGGTTTTACACCGGGGAGCTGTTTTTT. Translated: CASGTGFYTGELFF.

This clonotype was observed many times. The chain recombines TRBV3-1 with TRBJ1-1, with D unresolved. CDR3 size: 14 residues. Per the germline V gene, CDR1 is LGHDT and CDR2 is YNNKEL (reference sequence). V lost 5 bases and J lost 1, with 11 bases in between. The DNA for the CDR3 is TGTGCCAGCAGCTGGGCGAAACGGAACACTGAAGCTTTCTTT. This translates into CASSWAKRNTEAFF.

This clonotype appeared many times. The rearrangement joins TRBV5-5 to TRBJ2-5; possibly TRBD2 for D (6 bases). Trimming stripped 1 base from V and 4 bases from J, with 11 bases between. This CDR3 is built from 14 residues. From germline, CDR1 is SGHKS and CDR2 YYEKEE (reference sequence). The CDR3 protein is CASSLRASVETQYF. For the CDR3, the DNA is TGTGCCAGCAGCTTGAGGGCTAGCGTAGAGACCCAGTACTTC.

This clonotype appeared many times. This sequence joins TRBV30 and TRBJ2-7, with TRBD1 as a possible D gene (5 bases). V was pared by 1 base and J by 5 bases, with 6 bases between. The CDR3 spans 11 residues. Germline loops: CDR1 GTSNPN, CDR2 SVGIG (reference sequence). CDR3 loop: CAWSEGNEQYF. CDR3 DNA sequence: TGTGCCTGGAGTGAGGGGAACGAGCAGTACTTC.

The chain links TRBV20-1 to TRBJ2-1; D might be TRBD2 (5 bases). CDR3 length: 13 amino acids. With 5 bases removed from V and 3 bases from J, the gap between germline ends came to 11 bases. The germline gives CDR1 DFQATT, CDR2 SNEGSKA (reference sequence). The CDR3 protein is CSASTDYYNEQFF. CDR3 coding DNA: TGCAGTGCTTCTACAGACTACTACAATGAGCAGTTCTTC.

The chain is built from TRBV27 and TRBJ2-3, with 9 bases aligning to TRBD2. Germline values: CDR1 MNHEY, CDR2 SMNVEV (reference sequence). Trimming removed 2 bases from V and 5 bases from J; junction bases left unmatched: 5. The CDR3 covers 15 residues. The CDR3 region is CASSLAGGLGDTQYF. The CDR3 nucleotides are TGTGCCAGCAGTTTAGCGGGGGGGCTGGGAGATACGCAGTATTTT.

The CDR3 here is CASSTGTGLHTQYF. For the CDR3, the DNA is TGCGCCAGCAGTACCGGGACAGGTTTACATACGCAGTATTTT. The rearrangement uses TRBV10-1 and TRBJ2-3, with TRBD1 identical over 8 bases. The V and J ends lost 5 bases and 7 bases, in that order; junction bases with no gene match: 8. The CDR3 runs 14 residues. The germline CDR1 and CDR2 sequences are WNHNN and SYGVQD (reference sequence).

At least ten counts were recorded for this clonotype. CDR3 loop: CSASPSGGLTDTQYF. The CDR3 nucleotides are TGCAGTGCTAGTCCTAGCGGGGGCCTCACAGATACGCAGTATTTT. The chain is built from TRBV20-1 and TRBJ2-3; 10 nucleotides align to TRBD2. V lost 3 bases and J lost 2; bases outside the gene matches: 5. The CDR3 spans 15 residues. Germline-derived CDR1 and CDR2 are DFQATT and SNEGSKA (reference sequence).

The V call is TRBV6-2 or TRBV6-3, the J call TRBJ2-3, with 9 nucleotides matching TRBD2. Germline trimming cut 7 bases from V and 1 base from J; bases unmatched to any gene: 3. CDR1 is MNHEY, CDR2 SVGEGT, per germline. This CDR3 region has 14 residues. CDR3 DNA sequence: TGTGCCAGCACTCTAGCGGGGCGCACAGATACGCAGTATTTT. As protein: CASTLAGRTDTQYF.

The gene calls are TRBV12-3 or TRBV12-4 and TRBJ2-2; 9 bases are a match to TRBD1. CDR3 length: 17 amino acids. V trimming: 7 bases; J trimming: 0 bases; junction bases outside the gene matches: 9. The CDR3 DNA reads as TGTGCCAGCACCCCCGGGACAGGGAGGCCGAACACCGGGGAGCTGTTTTTT. It codes for CASTPGTGRPNTGELFF.

The chain carries TRBV5-8 and TRBJ1-6; D might be TRBD1 (6 bases). This CDR3 comprises 15 residues. Trimming removed 0 bases from V and 7 bases from J, with 11 bases in between. Germline-derived CDR1 and CDR2 are SGHTS and YDEGEE. Here the CDR3 reads CASSLDRVRNSPLHF. CDR3 DNA sequence: TGTGCCAGCAGCTTGGACAGGGTCCGCAATTCACCCCTCCACTTT.

Many counts were recorded for this clonotype. The chain employs TRBV19 and TRBJ1-1; TRBD1 agrees at 8 bases. With V trimmed by 5 bases and J by 1 base, 6 bases remained unmatched. Germline loops: CDR1 LNHDA, CDR2 SQIVND (reference sequence). This CDR3 comprises 15 residues. CDR3 amino acids: CASSSGTGWNTEAFF. Here the CDR3 DNA reads TGTGCCAGTAGTTCTGGGACAGGCTGGAACACTGAAGCTTTCTTT.

The CDR3, as DNA: TGTGCCAGCAGTTTATCCTACGGCGAAGGGGGCTATGGCTACACCTTC. This gives the protein CASSLSYGEGGYGYTF. The genes are TRBV27 and TRBJ1-2; TRBD1 is a possible D gene (6 bases). Germline values: CDR1 MNHEY, CDR2 SMNVEV (reference sequence). The V end lost 0 bases, the J end lost 4 bases, and 15 bases lay between the germline ends. The CDR3 consists of 16 residues.

The chain couples TRBV5-1 to TRBJ1-4, with no clear D. CDR1 and CDR2 (germline): SGHRS, YFSETQ. Trimming cost V 0 bases and J 6 bases, with 9 bases left between them. CDR3 length: 14 residues. The DNA for the CDR3 is TGCGCCAGCAGCTTGGTAGAAACCCATGAAAAACTGTTTTTT. This codes for CASSLVETHEKLFF.

The chain joins TRBV19 to TRBJ2-1; D remains unclear. The CDR3 runs 15 residues. Germline assignment: CDR1 LNHDA and CDR2 SQIVND (reference sequence). V was cut by 3 bases and J by 2 bases, with 11 bases left in between. The CDR3 DNA sequence: TGTGCCAGTAGTATCTCCCCGGACCCCTACAATGAGCAGTTCTTC. Its translation is CASSISPDPYNEQFF.

Only a few counts were recorded for this clonotype. The chain has TRBV11-1 and TRBJ2-1; 11 bases match TRBD2. Trimming took 5 bases from V and 8 from J; bases not matched to a gene: 8. Germline-derived CDR1 and CDR2 are SGHAT and FQDESV (reference sequence). CDR3 length equals 15 residues. CDR3 amino acids: CASSKLAGGWDEQFF. CDR3 DNA sequence: TGTGCCAGCAGCAAGCTAGCGGGGGGTTGGGATGAGCAGTTCTTC.

The V and J genes are TRBV5-4 and TRBJ2-3; perhaps TRBD1 as D (6 bases). Germline values: CDR1 SGHNT, CDR2 YYREEE (reference sequence). The ends were cut back, 2 bases at V and 4 bases at J, with 14 bases in the middle. The CDR3 extends over 15 amino acids. CDR3 bases: TGTGCCAGCAGCTTAGAAAACCCAGGGGCAGATACGCAGTATTTT. It specifies CASSLENPGADTQYF. Variable domain in full (rest from reference TRBV5-4 and TRBJ2-3): ETGVTQSPTHLIKTRGQQVTLRCSSQSGHNTVSWYQQALGQGPQFIFQYYREEENGRGNFPPRFSGLQFPNYSSELNVNALELDDSALYLCASSLENPGADTQYFGPGTRLTVL.

The gene calls are TRBV10-3 and TRBJ1-5, with D maybe TRBD1 (6 bases). This CDR3 has 16 residues. V shed 2 bases and J shed 2 bases, with 13 bases lying between them. CDR1 ENHRY and CDR2 SYGVKD come from the germline V gene. The CDR3 reads CAISEHPGVRNQPQHF. CDR3 nucleotide sequence: TGTGCCATCAGTGAGCACCCAGGGGTTCGCAATCAGCCCCAGCATTTT.

The V call is TRBV29-1, the J call TRBJ2-7; perhaps TRBD1 as D (5 bases). CDR1 and CDR2 from the germline V gene are SQVTM and ANQGSEA. The length of the CDR3 is 12 residues. Trimming pared 4 bases from V and 2 bases from J, leaving 9 bases between. CDR3 residues: CSVGGAPYEQYF. CDR3 bases: TGCAGCGTTGGTGGGGCGCCCTACGAGCAGTACTTC.